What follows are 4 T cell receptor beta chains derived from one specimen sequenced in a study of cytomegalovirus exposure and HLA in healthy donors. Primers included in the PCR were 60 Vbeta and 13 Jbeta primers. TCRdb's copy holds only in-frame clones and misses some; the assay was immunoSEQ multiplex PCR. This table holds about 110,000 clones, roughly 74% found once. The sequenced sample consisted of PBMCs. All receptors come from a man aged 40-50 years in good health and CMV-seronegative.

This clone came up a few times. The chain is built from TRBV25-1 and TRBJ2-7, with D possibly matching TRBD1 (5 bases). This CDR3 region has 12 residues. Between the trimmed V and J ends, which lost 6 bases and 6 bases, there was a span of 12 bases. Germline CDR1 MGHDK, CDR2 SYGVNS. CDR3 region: CASRDTLSEQYF. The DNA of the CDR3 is TGTGCCAGCAGGGACACGCTCTCCGAGCAGTACTTC.

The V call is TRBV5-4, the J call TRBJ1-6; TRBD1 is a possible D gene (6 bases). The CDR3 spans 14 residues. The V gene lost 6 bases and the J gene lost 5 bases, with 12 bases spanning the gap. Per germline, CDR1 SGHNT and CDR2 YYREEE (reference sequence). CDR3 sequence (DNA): TGTGCCAGCACAAGGAACAGGGATAATTCACCCCTCCACTTT. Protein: CASTRNRDNSPLHF.

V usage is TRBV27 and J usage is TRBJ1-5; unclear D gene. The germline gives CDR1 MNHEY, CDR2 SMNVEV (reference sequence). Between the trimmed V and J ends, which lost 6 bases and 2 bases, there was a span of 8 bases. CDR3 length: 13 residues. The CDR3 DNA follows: TGTGCCAGCAGCGGGAGGGGCAATCAGCCCCAGCATTTT. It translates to CASSGRGNQPQHF.

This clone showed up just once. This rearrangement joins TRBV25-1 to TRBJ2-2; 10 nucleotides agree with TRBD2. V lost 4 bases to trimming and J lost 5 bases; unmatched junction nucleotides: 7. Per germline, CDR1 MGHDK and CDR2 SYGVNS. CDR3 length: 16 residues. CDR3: CASSVIAGGLTGELFF. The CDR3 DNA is TGTGCCAGCAGTGTGATAGCGGGGGGCTTGACCGGGGAGCTGTTTTTT.